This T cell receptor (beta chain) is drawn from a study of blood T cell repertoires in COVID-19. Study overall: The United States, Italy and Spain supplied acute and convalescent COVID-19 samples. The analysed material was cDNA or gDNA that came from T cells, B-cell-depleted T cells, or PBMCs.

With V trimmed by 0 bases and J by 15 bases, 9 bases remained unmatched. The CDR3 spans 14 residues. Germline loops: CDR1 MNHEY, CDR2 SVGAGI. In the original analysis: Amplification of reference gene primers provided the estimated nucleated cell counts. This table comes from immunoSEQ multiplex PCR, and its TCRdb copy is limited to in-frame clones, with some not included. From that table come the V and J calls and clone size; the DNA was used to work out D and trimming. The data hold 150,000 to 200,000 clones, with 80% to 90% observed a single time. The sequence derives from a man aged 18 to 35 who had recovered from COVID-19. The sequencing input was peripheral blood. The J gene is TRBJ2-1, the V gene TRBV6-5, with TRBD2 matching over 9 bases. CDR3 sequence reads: CASSYSLAGPRLFF. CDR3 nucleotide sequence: TGTGCCAGCAGTTACTCCCTAGCGGGACCACGGCTGTTCTTC.